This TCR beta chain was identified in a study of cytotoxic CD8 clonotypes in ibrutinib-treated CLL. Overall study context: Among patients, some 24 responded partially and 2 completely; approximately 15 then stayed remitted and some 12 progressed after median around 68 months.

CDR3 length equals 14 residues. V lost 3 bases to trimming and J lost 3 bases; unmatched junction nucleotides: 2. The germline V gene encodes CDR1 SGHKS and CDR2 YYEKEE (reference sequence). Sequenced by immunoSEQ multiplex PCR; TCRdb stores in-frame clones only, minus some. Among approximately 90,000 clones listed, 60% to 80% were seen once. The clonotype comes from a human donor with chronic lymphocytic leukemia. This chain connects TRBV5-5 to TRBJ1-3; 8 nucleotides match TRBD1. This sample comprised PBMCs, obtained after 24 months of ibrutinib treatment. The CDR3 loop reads CASSSQGVGNTIYF. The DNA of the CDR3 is TGTGCCAGCAGCTCACAGGGGGTTGGAAACACCATATATTTT.